Shown below are 18 T cell receptor beta chains from a single sample sequenced in a study of long-term antiretroviral therapy in people with HIV. Assay version v3.0 of immunoSEQ was used, and it was run at survey level. The protocol was immunoSEQ multiplex PCR, while the TCRdb copy is restricted to in-frame clones and leaves out a portion. The sample yields around 35,000 clones, around 80% seen once. The sample in question was unsorted PBMCs, obtained 3.1 years after starting antiretroviral therapy. The receptors here all came from a woman in her 50s with HIV.

The V call is TRBV7-2, the J call TRBJ1-2; D is unresolved. Germline V gene data show CDR1 as SGHTA and CDR2 as FQGNSA. The CDR3 runs 12 residues. Trimming shortened V by 5 bases and J by 7 bases, and 11 bases separated the two germline ends. CDR3 protein: CASSLLRGGYTF. In DNA, the CDR3 is TGTGCCAGCAGCCTCCTGCGGGGTGGCTACACCTTC.

The J gene is TRBJ1-4, the V gene TRBV30; TRBD1 matches at 7 bases. Per germline, CDR1 GTSNPN and CDR2 SVGIG (reference sequence). The CDR3 is 13 residues long. Trimming cost V 3 bases and J 7 bases; bases outside gene matches: 5. The DNA for the CDR3 is TGTGCCTGGAGCTGGGACAGAGGTGAAAAACTGTTTTTT. The encoded protein is CAWSWDRGEKLFF. Drawing the rest from reference TRBV30 and TRBJ1-4, the complete variable domain is SQTIHQWPATLVQPVGSPLSLECTVEGTSNPNLYWYRQAAGRGLQLLFYSVGIGQISSEVPQNLSASRPQDRQFILSSKKLLLSDSGFYLCAWSWDRGEKLFFGSGTQLSVL.

J is TRBJ1-6 and V is TRBV6-6, with 11 bases that match TRBD1. CDR1 and CDR2 (germline): MNHNY, SVGAGI (reference sequence). The CDR3 runs 15 residues. The ends lost 4 bases at V and 6 bases at J; junction bases unmatched: 2. In nucleotides, the CDR3 is TGTGCCAGCAGTTCGGGACAGGGGGGTAATTCACCCCTCCACTTT. It encodes CASSSGQGGNSPLHF.

This clone was seen more than once but under ten times. This chain connects TRBV7-3 to TRBJ1-2; 7 bases are a match to TRBD1. In germline, CDR1 is SGHTA, CDR2 FQGTGA. The CDR3 sequence is 12 residues long. Trimming removed 8 bases from V and 8 bases from J; junction bases left unmatched: 8. The CDR3 DNA reads as TGTGCCAGCGACAGGGAAGGATACGGCTACACCTTC. This sequence encodes CASDREGYGYTF.

The chain links TRBV25-1 to TRBJ1-2, with TRBD1 identical over 8 bases. V gave up 2 bases and J gave up 5 bases; unmatched junction bases: 4. Germline V CDR1 and CDR2: MGHDK, SYGVNS. This CDR3 has 14 residues. CDR3 coding DNA: TGTGCCAGCAGTGAAACCGACAGGGGTTATGGCTACACCTTC. It translates to CASSETDRGYGYTF.

V and J are TRBV28 and TRBJ2-7; D remains ambiguous. Deletions cut 5 bases from V and 3 bases from J, with 5 bases between. Germline lookup yields CDR1 MDHEN and CDR2 SYDVKM. The CDR3 has 11 amino acids. CDR3 sequence reads: CASSGIYEQYF. The CDR3 DNA sequence: TGTGCCAGCAGTGGAATCTACGAGCAGTACTTC.

The gene calls are TRBV6-1 and TRBJ1-5; 7 bases fit TRBD1. The germline gives CDR1 MNHNS, CDR2 SASEGT. The CDR3 is 16 amino acids. The J segment lost 9 bases and the V segment lost 2 bases, leaving 13 bases of the junction unmatched. CDR3: CASSEIDRDRIRPQHF. The CDR3 bases are TGTGCCAGCAGTGAAATCGACAGGGATAGAATCAGGCCCCAGCATTTT.

V usage is TRBV5-1 and J usage is TRBJ2-5; no definite D call. V shed 2 bases and J shed 2 bases, with 7 bases lying between them. The CDR3 length is 13 residues. Germline values: CDR1 SGHRS, CDR2 YFSETQ. The CDR3 coding sequence is TGCGCCAGCAGCTTCGGTCCTCAAGAGACCCAGTACTTC. It yields the protein CASSFGPQETQYF.

CDR3 sequence: CASSRELLNEKLFF. The CDR3 coding sequence is TGTGCCAGCAGTAGGGAGCTACTTAATGAAAAACTGTTTTTT. This rearrangement joins TRBV2 to TRBJ1-4, with unresolved D. CDR3 length: 14 residues. The germline gives CDR1 SNHLY, CDR2 FYNNEI. V lost 5 bases to trimming and J lost 4 bases, with 11 bases between them.

This chain uses TRBV6-5 with TRBJ2-3; 9 nucleotides line up with TRBD1. The V gene's germline CDR1 is MNHEY and CDR2 SVGAGI. The trim removed 6 bases at V and 2 bases at J, leaving 6 bases unmatched. The CDR3 covers 15 residues. CDR3 in amino acids: CASSPGTGFTDTQYF. The CDR3 nucleotides read TGTGCCAGCAGCCCCGGGACAGGGTTCACAGATACGCAGTATTTT.

The CDR3 sequence is CASTPSGQSNEKLFF. DNA of the CDR3: TGCGCCAGCACGCCATCTGGACAATCTAATGAAAAACTGTTTTTT. The rearrangement joins TRBV5-1 to TRBJ1-4, with D perhaps matching TRBD1 (5 bases). Trimming took off 6 bases at V and 3 bases at J, with 15 bases between the two ends. This CDR3 is 15 amino acids long. CDR1 and CDR2 from the germline V gene are SGHRS and YFSETQ.

This sequence joins TRBV14 and TRBJ1-4, with D tentatively TRBD1 (6 bases). The V gene's germline CDR1 is SGHDN and CDR2 FVKESK. Trimming shortened V by 3 bases and J by 1 base, and 18 bases separated the two germline ends. The CDR3 is 18 amino acids. The CDR3, as DNA: TGTGCCAGCAGCCAGACGGAGGGGGGCCCGGTAACTAATGAAAAACTGTTTTTT. It yields the protein CASSQTEGGPVTNEKLFF.

The chain joins TRBV2 to TRBJ1-4; D gene unclear. CDR3 length: 11 amino acids. V was clipped by 8 bases and J by 5 bases, with 6 bases between them. Germline assignment: CDR1 SNHLY and CDR2 FYNNEI. This CDR3 is CASLGNEKLFF. In DNA, the CDR3 is TGTGCCAGCCTGGGAAATGAAAAACTGTTTTTT.

The V call is TRBV6-4, the J call TRBJ1-2; D is undetermined. V lost 2 bases and J lost 2, with 6 bases in between. CDR3 length: 13 residues. Germline CDR1 and CDR2: MRHNA and SNTAGT. The chain's CDR3 is CASSDGGNYGYTF. In DNA form, the CDR3 reads TGTGCCAGCAGTGACGGAGGGAACTATGGCTACACCTTC.

V gene TRBV11-3 combines with J gene TRBJ2-1; D not certain. Germline loops: CDR1 SGHNT, CDR2 YENEEA. V was clipped by 5 bases and J by 0 bases, with 11 bases between them. The CDR3 consists of 15 residues. This chain's CDR3 is CASSPLRVSYNEQFF. CDR3 nucleotide sequence: TGTGCCAGCAGCCCCCTGAGAGTCTCCTACAATGAGCAGTTCTTC.

The chain recombines TRBV10-3 with TRBJ2-2; no clear D. The V and J ends lost 0 bases and 6 bases respectively, with 5 bases between them. The CDR3 is made up of 13 amino acids. Looked up from germline, CDR1 is ENHRY and CDR2 is SYGVKD. The CDR3 sequence: CAISESTPGELFF. In DNA, the CDR3 is TGTGCCATCAGTGAGTCGACGCCCGGGGAGCTGTTTTTT.

This chain links TRBV5-6 with TRBJ2-7; the match to TRBD1 covers 8 bases. V lost 0 bases and J lost 3; bases outside the gene matches: 5. This CDR3 is 15 amino acids long. In germline, CDR1 is SGHDT, CDR2 YYEEEE. The CDR3 loop is CASSLAGTGRYEQYV. CDR3 DNA: TGTGCCAGCAGCTTGGCCGGGACAGGACGCTACGAGCAGTACGTC.

The chain recombines TRBV5-1 with TRBJ1-3; a weak D match, TRBD1 (5 bases). The CDR3 consists of 14 residues. The V end was cut by 5 bases, the J end by 6 bases, with 15 bases between. Germline V CDR1 and CDR2: SGHRS, YFSETQ. The CDR3: CASSRGGEENTIYF. The CDR3 DNA reads as TGCGCCAGCAGTCGTGGGGGTGAAGAAAACACCATATATTTT.